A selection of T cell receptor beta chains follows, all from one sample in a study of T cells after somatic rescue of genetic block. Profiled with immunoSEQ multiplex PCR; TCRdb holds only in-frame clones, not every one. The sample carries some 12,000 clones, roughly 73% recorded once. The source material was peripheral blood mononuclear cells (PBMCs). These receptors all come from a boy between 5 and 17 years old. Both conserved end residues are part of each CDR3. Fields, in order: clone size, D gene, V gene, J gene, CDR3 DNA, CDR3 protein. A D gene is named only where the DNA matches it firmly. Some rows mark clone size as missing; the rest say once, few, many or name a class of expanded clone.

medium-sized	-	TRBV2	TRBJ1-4	TGTGCCAGCAGTGCCCGAACCGGGACAACTAATGAAAAACTGTTTTTT	CASSARTGTTNEKLFF
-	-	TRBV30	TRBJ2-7	TGTGCCTGGCAGGGACAACCATCCTACGAGCAGTACTTC	CAWQGQPSYEQYF
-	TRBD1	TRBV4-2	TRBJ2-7	TGTGCCAGCAGCCAGCCCGGACAGGGGGGCTACGAGCAGTACTTC	CASSQPGQGGYEQYF
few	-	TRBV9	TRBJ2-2	TGTGCCAGCATGCGGGGGCCTTTCACCGGGGAGCTGTTTTTT	CASMRGPFTGELFF
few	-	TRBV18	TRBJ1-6	TGTGCCAGCTCACCACCGACAGACTCCCTCCACTTT	CASSPPTDSLHF
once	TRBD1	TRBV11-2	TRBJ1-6	TGTGCCAGCAGCTTAGGGGGGACAGGGTTAATCTATTCACCCCTCCACTTT	CASSLGGTGLIYSPLHF
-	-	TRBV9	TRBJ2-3	TGTGCCAGCAGCGCCCCGAGGGGAGCCCCAGATACGCAGTATTTT	CASSAPRGAPDTQYF
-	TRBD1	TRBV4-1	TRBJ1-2	TGCGCCAGCAGCCAAGTGGACAGGGCGGCGTATGGCTACACCTTC	CASSQVDRAAYGYTF
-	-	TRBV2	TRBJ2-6	TGTGCCAGCAGTGGAGTCAGTTTCTCTGGGGCCAACGTCCTGACTTTC	CASSGVSFSGANVLTF
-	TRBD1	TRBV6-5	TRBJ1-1	TGTGCCAGCAGTTACAGTCGACAGGGGAGAAACACTGAAGCTTTCTTT	CASSYSRQGRNTEAFF
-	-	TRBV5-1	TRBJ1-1	TGCGCCAGCAGCTTGTCAACACCGAACACTGAAGCTTTCTTT	CASSLSTPNTEAFF
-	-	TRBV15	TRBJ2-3	TGTGCCACCAGCAGAGATCCCCTTTTCCCCACAGATACGCAGTATTTT	CATSRDPLFPTDTQYF
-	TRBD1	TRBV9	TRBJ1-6	TGTGCCAGCAGCCGACAGGGTTCACCCCTCCACTTT	CASSRQGSPLHF
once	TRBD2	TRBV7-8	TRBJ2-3	TGTGCCAGCAACCGACTAGCAGCTGAGCGCACAGATACGCAGTATTTT	CASNRLAAERTDTQYF
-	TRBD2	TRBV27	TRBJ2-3	TGTGCCAGCAGTCGTGGACTAGTGATAGATACGCAGTATTTT	CASSRGLVIDTQYF
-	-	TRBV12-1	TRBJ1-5	TGTGCCAGCAGCTTTGATGGCAGGGGCGCTGAGCAATCAGCCCCAGCATTT	CASSFDGRGAEQSAPAF
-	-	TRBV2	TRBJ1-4	TGTGCCAGCAGGGACAGCACGAATGAAAAACTGTTTTTT	CASRDSTNEKLFF
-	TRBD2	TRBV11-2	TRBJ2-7	TGTGCCAGCAGCACGGGACTAGCGGGAGGGGTGGGCTACGAGCAGTACTTC	CASSTGLAGGVGYEQYF
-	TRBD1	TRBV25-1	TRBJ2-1	TGTGCCAGCAGTGAAATAGGGACAGGTTACAATGAGCAGTTCTTC	CASSEIGTGYNEQFF
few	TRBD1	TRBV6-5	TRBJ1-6	TGTGCCAGCAGTCCCTCGACAGGGGTAAATTCACCCCTCCACTTT	CASSPSTGVNSPLHF
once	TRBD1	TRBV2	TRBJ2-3	TGTGCCAGCAGAACCGGGACAGGGGGCACAGATACGCAGTATTTT	CASRTGTGGTDTQYF
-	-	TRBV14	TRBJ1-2	TGTGCCAGCAGCCAAGATTCCGCCCCTCGGGGTGGCTACACCTTC	CASSQDSAPRGGYTF
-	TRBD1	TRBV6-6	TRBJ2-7	TGTGCCAGCAGTGCCTCCGGGACAGGGACCTACGAGCAGTACTTC	CASSASGTGTYEQYF
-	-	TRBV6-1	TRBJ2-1	TGTGCCAGCGGAGTCTTGGGGGCCTCCTACAATGAGCAGTTCTTC	CASGVLGASYNEQFF
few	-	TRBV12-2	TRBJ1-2	TGTTACGGGACAGCCGGGCACTATGGCTACACCTTC	CYGTAGHYGYTF
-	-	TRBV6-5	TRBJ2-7	TGTGCCAGCAGTTACCGCCACGAGCAGTACTTC	CASSYRHEQYF
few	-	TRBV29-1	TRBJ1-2	TGCAGCGTCGCCGGAGAGCCCCGAGACTATGGCTACACCTTC	CSVAGEPRDYGYTF
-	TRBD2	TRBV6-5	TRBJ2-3	TGTGCCAGCACTCGACTAGCGGATTTTACGCAGTATTTT	CASTRLADFTQYF
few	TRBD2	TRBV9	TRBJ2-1	TGTGCCAGCAGCGCGTCGGCGGGGGGCCTCTCCTACAATGAGCAGTTCTTC	CASSASAGGLSYNEQFF
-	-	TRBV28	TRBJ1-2	TGTGCCAGCAGTTTCCGTCATGGCTACACCTTC	CASSFRHGYTF
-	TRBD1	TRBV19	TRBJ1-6	TGTGCCAGTAGTATTTTCGACAGGGGGTTATCACCCCTCCACTTT	CASSIFDRGLSPLHF
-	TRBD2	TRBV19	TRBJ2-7	TGTGCCAGTAGTTATAGACTAGCGGGAGACGAGCAGTACTTC	CASSYRLAGDEQYF
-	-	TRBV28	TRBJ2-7	TGTGCCAGCAGTTTTATCGGGGAGGTTTACGAGCAGTACTTC	CASSFIGEVYEQYF
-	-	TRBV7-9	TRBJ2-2	TGTGCCAGCACTCTAGGGGAGGCTACTTCCTGGGCCACCGGGGAGCTGTTTTTT	CASTLGEATSWATGELFF
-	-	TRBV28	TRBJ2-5	TGTGCCAGCAGTTTATCAGGGAAGACCCAGTACTTC	CASSLSGKTQYF
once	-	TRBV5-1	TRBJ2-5	TGCGCCAGCAGCTTGGGCCAAGAGACCCAGTACTTC	CASSLGQETQYF
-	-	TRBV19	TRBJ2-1	TGTGCCAGTAGTATGATTGGCTGGAATGAGCAGTTCTTC	CASSMIGWNEQFF
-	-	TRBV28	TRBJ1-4	TGTGCCAGCATCCGAGAGACGGATACAAATGAAAAACTGTTTTTT	CASIRETDTNEKLFF
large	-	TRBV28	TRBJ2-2	TGTGCCAGCAGTTTAACGAGCACCGGGGAGCTGTTTTTT	CASSLTSTGELFF
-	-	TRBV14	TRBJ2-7	TGTGCCAGCAGCCAAGACCGGGCCCTTTTTGGGAACGAGCAGTACTTC	CASSQDRALFGNEQYF
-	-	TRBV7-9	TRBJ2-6	TGTGCCAGCAGCCCTGGACGGAACTCTGGGGCCAACGTCCTGACTTTC	CASSPGRNSGANVLTF
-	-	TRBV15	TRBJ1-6	TGTGCCACCAGCGGCGGTCCAGGGGCCTATAATTCACCCCTCCACTTT	CATSGGPGAYNSPLHF
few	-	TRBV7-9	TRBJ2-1	TGTGCCAGCAGCCGACAGAGTTATGAGCAGTTCTTC	CASSRQSYEQFF
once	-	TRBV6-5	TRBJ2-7	TGTGCCAGCAGTTACGGCGGGAAGGGCGAGCAGTACTTC	CASSYGGKGEQYF
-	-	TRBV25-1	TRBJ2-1	TGTGCCAGCAGTAAGGGTAACTCCTACAATGAGCAGTTCTTC	CASSKGNSYNEQFF
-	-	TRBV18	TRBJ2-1	TGTGCCAGCTCACCAAATCGTCTACCATACAATGAGCAGTTCTTC	CASSPNRLPYNEQFF
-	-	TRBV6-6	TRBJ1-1	TGTGCCAGCAGTTACTCGACAGATGAAGCTTTCTTT	CASSYSTDEAFF
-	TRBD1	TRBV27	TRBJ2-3	TGTGCCAGCAGTTTACTTGCCGGGACAGGGGACCCAGATACGCAGTATTTT	CASSLLAGTGDPDTQYF
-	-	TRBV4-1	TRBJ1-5	TGTGCCAGCAGCCAAAAGGGCCTTGGCCCCAATGGGCCCCAGCATTTT	CASSQKGLGPNGPQHF
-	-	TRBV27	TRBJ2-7	TGTGCCAGCAGTTTAAGCCGCTCTAGCGCAACCTACGAGCAGTACTTC	CASSLSRSSATYEQYF
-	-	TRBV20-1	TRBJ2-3	TGCAGTGCTTACGGCGATACGCAGTATTTT	CSAYGDTQYF
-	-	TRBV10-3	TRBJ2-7	TGTGCCATCAGTGAACTCTCCTACGAGCAGTACTTC	CAISELSYEQYF
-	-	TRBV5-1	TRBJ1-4	TGCGCCAGCAGCTTGGCCGAAAGGGTGGGGCGAAAACTGTTTTTT	CASSLAERVGRKLFF
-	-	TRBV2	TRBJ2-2	TGTGCCAGCAGTGAGAGACAGGTGAACACCGGGGAGCTGTTTTTT	CASSERQVNTGELFF
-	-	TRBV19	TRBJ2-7	TGTGCCAGCGACTCAGGGGCCCCAACCTACGAGCAGTACTTC	CASDSGAPTYEQYF
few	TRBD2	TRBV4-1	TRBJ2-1	TGCGCCAGCAGCCAGGTGACTAGCGGGAGTTTCAATGAGCAGTTCTTC	CASSQVTSGSFNEQFF
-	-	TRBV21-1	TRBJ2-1	TGTGCCAGCAGCAAAGCGCGGAGGGGCGAGGAGTTCTTC	CASSKARRGEEFF
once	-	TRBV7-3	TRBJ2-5	TGTGCCAGCAGCACTGGGCGAGGGGAGACCCAGTACTTC	CASSTGRGETQYF
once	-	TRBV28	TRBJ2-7	TGTGCCAGCAGGTTACAGGGTAACGAGCAGTACTTC	CASRLQGNEQYF
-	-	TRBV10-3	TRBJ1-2	TGTGCCATCAGTGAGTCTTTAGGAGCTAACTATGGCTACACCTTC	CAISESLGANYGYTF